This passage covers 32 T cell receptor beta chains from one sample sequenced in a study of blood T cell repertoires in COVID-19. TCRdb keeps only in-frame clones here, not all; method: immunoSEQ multiplex PCR. The data show 150,000 to 200,000 clones, with approximately 82% seen just once and roughly 15% held by the top ten. Sequencing was carried out using PBMCs or T cells enriched from blood (not recorded which). These TCRs come from a man aged 50 to 60 who had recovered from COVID-19.

This chain connects TRBV7-2 to TRBJ1-4; 11 bases line up with TRBD1. The germline gives CDR1 SGHTA, CDR2 FQGNSA. The CDR3 extends over 15 amino acids. Unmatched junction bases numbered 5, after V lost 1 base and J lost 10 bases. As DNA, the CDR3 is TGTGCCAGCAGCTTAGAATGGACAGGGGGCGGAAAACTGTTTTTT. This encodes CASSLEWTGGGKLFF.

The V call is TRBV21-1, the J call TRBJ1-2; TRBD1, the table's D call, lacks a check against the DNA. TRBV21-1 is reported as a pseudogene. The CDR3 spans 16 residues. CDR3 protein: CASSKLFPTGDGGYTF. DNA of the CDR3: TGTGCCAGCAGCAAACTTTTTCCCACAGGGGACGGTGGCTACACCTTC.

The gene calls are TRBV27 and TRBJ1-1, with 10 bases lining up with TRBD1. Losses at the gene ends were 6 bases for V and 4 bases for J; bases not matched to a gene: 8. The germline V gene has CDR1 MNHEY and CDR2 SMNVEV (reference sequence). This CDR3 is built from 15 residues. CDR3 residues: CASSNLGTGVTEAFF. The CDR3 DNA reads TGTGCCAGCAGCAATCTTGGGACAGGGGTCACTGAAGCTTTCTTT.

The rearrangement joins TRBV11-2 to TRBJ2-3; the D gene is possibly TRBD2 (7 bases). CDR3 length equals 15 residues. The V gene's germline CDR1 is SGHAT and CDR2 FQNNGV. The V end lost 1 base, the J end lost 2 bases, and 10 bases lay between the germline ends. CDR3 region: CASSLAGGYTDTQYF. The CDR3 DNA is TGTGCCAGCAGCTTAGCGGGGGGCTACACAGATACGCAGTATTTT.

As regards this clone: Within the sample, other DNA sequences also encode this same CDR3. The chain uses TRBV10-1 and TRBJ2-7, with D maybe TRBD1 (6 bases). The CDR3 is 14 residues long. Germline V gives CDR1 WNHNN, CDR2 SYGVQD (reference sequence). Deletions cut 0 bases from V and 4 bases from J, with 10 bases between. CDR3 nucleotides: TGCGCCAGCAGTGAGTCGACAGGCAGGTACGAGCAGTACTTC. Translated, it gives CASSESTGRYEQYF.

The genes are TRBV6-5 and TRBJ2-7, with TRBD2 matching over 7 bases. V dropped 11 bases and J dropped 1; count of bases not matched to a gene: 5. Germline V lookup: CDR1 MNHEY, CDR2 SVGAGI. This CDR3 has 12 residues. CDR3 sequence: CAWGGSSYEQYF. Written as DNA, the CDR3 is TGTGCCTGGGGGGGATCATCCTACGAGCAGTACTTC.

The chain employs TRBV5-1 and TRBJ2-2; maybe TRBD1 (6 bases). Germline V CDR1 and CDR2: SGHRS, YFSETQ. V lost 4 bases and J lost 6, with 13 bases in between. CDR3 length equals 14 residues. CDR3 region: CASSTTTGPGELFF. The DNA of the CDR3 is TGCGCCAGCAGCACAACTACAGGGCCCGGGGAGCTGTTTTTT. The full variable domain, rest sourced from reference TRBV5-1 and TRBJ2-2, is KAGVTQTPRYLIKTRGQQVTLSCSPISGHRSVSWYQQTPGQGLQFLFEYFSETQRNKGNFPGRFSGRQFSNSRSEMNVSTLELGDSALYLCASSTTTGPGELFFGEGSRLTVL.

V gene TRBV7-3 combines with J gene TRBJ2-7, with D possibly TRBD1 on 6 matching bases. Trimming took off 4 bases at V and 9 bases at J, with 10 bases between the two ends. The CDR3 loop spans 11 amino acids. Germline V gene lookup returns CDR1 SGHTA and CDR2 FQGTGA. The CDR3 spells CASSSGQLQYF. CDR3 bases: TGTGCCAGCAGCTCAGGACAGTTGCAGTACTTC. Full variable domain (outside the CDR3, taken from reference TRBV7-3 and TRBJ2-7): GAGVSQTPSNKVTEKGKYVELRCDPISGHTALYWYRQSLGQGPEFLIYFQGTGAADDSGLPNDRFFAVRPEGSVSTLKIQRTERGDSAVYLCASSSGQLQYFGPGTRLTVT.

The chain carries TRBV9 and TRBJ2-2, with TRBD2 identical over 12 bases. CDR3 length: 16 residues. J was trimmed by 3 bases and V by 2 bases; bases with no gene match: 2. Germline-derived CDR1 and CDR2 are SGDLS and YYNGEE. The CDR3 DNA reads as TGTGCCAGCAGCGTGGCTAGCGGGGGGGACACCGGGGAGCTGTTTTTT. This codes for CASSVASGGDTGELFF.

This chain links TRBV10-1 with TRBJ1-1, with D uncertain. V lost 5 bases, J lost 5 bases, and 12 bases lay in between. Per the germline V gene, CDR1 is WNHNN and CDR2 is SYGVQD (reference sequence). This CDR3 has 13 residues. CDR3 nucleotide sequence: TGCGCCAGCAGTCCCCGGGGATGGACTGAAGCTTTCTTT. It codes for CASSPRGWTEAFF.

The chain uses TRBV12-1 and TRBJ1-2. TRBV12-1 is flagged as a pseudogene. The CDR3 is 13 residues long. The CDR3 nucleotides read TGTGCCAGCAGCTCTGGGGAGGGCTATGGCTACACCTTC. Translation gives CASSSGEGYGYTF.

This chain uses TRBV25-1 with TRBJ2-3, with D perhaps TRBD2 (6 bases). The CDR3 covers 12 residues. V was shortened by 8 bases and J by 2 bases, with 8 bases between the two germline ends. Germline V gives CDR1 MGHDK, CDR2 SYGVNS. The CDR3 region has the DNA TGTGCCAGCGGGACTTACACAGATACGCAGTATTTT. It is translated as CASGTYTDTQYF.

V and J are TRBV6-1 and TRBJ1-2, with D perhaps TRBD1 (5 bases). Between the trimmed V and J ends, which lost 1 base and 4 bases, there was a span of 10 bases. The CDR3 consists of 14 residues. Germline V gene data show CDR1 as MNHNS and CDR2 as SASEGT. CDR3: CASSEVGGLYGYTF. The CDR3 bases are TGTGCCAGCAGTGAAGTGGGGGGTCTCTATGGCTACACCTTC.

This clone was counted only a few times. The V call is TRBV11-2, the J call TRBJ2-1; the match to TRBD2 covers 11 bases. Germline CDR1 is SGHAT and CDR2 is FQNNGV. This CDR3 has 15 residues. V dropped 5 bases and J dropped 7; count of bases not matched to a gene: 7. The CDR3 DNA is TGTGCCAGCAGCGAGACTAGCGGGGTGAGGAATGAGCAGTTCTTC. As protein: CASSETSGVRNEQFF. The full variable domain, with the rest looked up from reference TRBV11-2 and TRBJ2-1, is EAGVAQSPRYKIIEKRQSVAFWCNPISGHATLYWYQQILGQGPKLLIQFQNNGVVDDSQLPKDRFSAERLKGVDSTLKIQPAKLEDSAVYLCASSETSGVRNEQFFGPGTRLTVL.

This sequence joins TRBV2 and TRBJ1-2; weak D call: TRBD1 (5 bases). The CDR3 contains 15 residues. Between the trimmed V and J ends, which lost 9 bases and 0 bases, there was a span of 17 bases. CDR1 and CDR2 from the germline V gene are SNHLY and FYNNEI. CDR3 region: CARLRDSRANYGYTF. The CDR3 DNA follows: TGTGCCAGACTGCGGGATAGCAGGGCTAACTATGGCTACACCTTC.

The genes are TRBV24-1 and TRBJ2-5; D may be TRBD2 (6 bases). V lost 1 base, J lost 13 bases, and 12 bases lay in between. The germline V gene has CDR1 KGHDR and CDR2 SFDVKD. The CDR3 is 12 amino acids. This CDR3 is CATSDFGGTGYF. DNA for the CDR3: TGTGCCACCAGTGATTTCGGCGGGACCGGGTACTTC.

The genes are TRBV5-1 and TRBJ1-5, with 7 bases fitting TRBD1. The CDR3 is made up of 15 amino acids. V was clipped by 4 bases and J by 0 bases; unmatched bases: 4. Germline lookup yields CDR1 SGHRS and CDR2 YFSETQ. The CDR3 DNA sequence: TGCGCCAGCAGCCCGGGACAGAATAGCAATCAGCCCCAGCATTTT. Residues: CASSPGQNSNQPQHF.

This clone was recorded only once. The chain couples TRBV3-1 (or the pseudogene TRBV3-2) to TRBJ1-5; D is unresolved. The germline V gene has CDR1 LGHDT and CDR2 YNNKEL (reference sequence). The CDR3 totals 16 residues. Trimming removed 0 bases from V and 6 bases from J, with 15 bases in between. The CDR3 here is CASSQDRKAGLQPQHF. The CDR3 coding sequence is TGTGCCAGCAGCCAAGATCGAAAGGCTGGGCTTCAGCCCCAGCATTTT.

In its sample, this clone was seen once. This sequence joins TRBV6-1 and TRBJ1-2, with a possible D match to TRBD1 (6 bases). V was trimmed by 6 bases and J by 1 base, leaving 9 bases between them. This CDR3 comprises 13 residues. Germline V gene data show CDR1 as MNHNS and CDR2 as SASEGT. CDR3 loop: CASSSDSNYGYTF. The CDR3 DNA reads as TGTGCCAGCAGCTCGGACAGTAACTATGGCTACACCTTC.

The V call is TRBV12-3 or TRBV12-4, the J call TRBJ2-1, with D maybe TRBD1 (5 bases). The CDR3 extends over 12 amino acids. The ends were cut back, 8 bases at V and 5 bases at J, with 10 bases in the middle. The DNA for the CDR3 is TGTGCCAGCCATACAGGTGACAATGAGCAGTTCTTC. Residues: CASHTGDNEQFF.

This chain joins TRBV28 and TRBJ1-1, with D hard to call. Trimming stripped 7 bases from V and 6 bases from J, with 9 bases between. The CDR3 covers 11 residues. Germline assignment: CDR1 MDHEN and CDR2 SYDVKM. In DNA form, the CDR3 reads TGTGCCAGCACCATGGCCGCTGAAGCTTTCTTT. This codes for CASTMAAEAFF. Based on the CDR3 plus reference TRBV28 and TRBJ1-1, the full variable domain is DVKVTQSSRYLVKRTGEKVFLECVQDMDHENMFWYRQDPGLGLRLIYFSYDVKMKEKGDIPEGYSVSREKKERFSLILESASTNQTSMYLCASTMAAEAFFGQGTRLTVV.

This chain connects TRBV29-1 to TRBJ2-6, with no clear D. The CDR3 length is 15 residues. The germline V gene has CDR1 SQVTM and CDR2 ANQGSEA. V gave up 3 bases and J gave up 0 bases, with 9 bases separating them. This CDR3 is CSVDERDSGANVLTF. In DNA, the CDR3 is TGCAGCGTTGATGAACGAGACTCTGGGGCCAACGTCCTGACTTTC. Supplemented by reference TRBV29-1 and TRBJ2-6, the full variable domain reads SAVISQKPSRDICQRGTSLTIQCQVDSQVTMMFWYRQQPGQSLTLIATANQGSEATYESGFVIDKFPISRPNLTFSTLTVSNMSPEDSSIYLCSVDERDSGANVLTFGAGSRLTVL.

The chain couples TRBV19 to TRBJ1-3; perhaps TRBD1 as D (5 bases). V was trimmed by 4 bases and J by 2 bases, leaving 12 bases between them. The CDR3 is 15 residues long. Germline V gene lookup returns CDR1 LNHDA and CDR2 SQIVND (reference sequence). The CDR3 nucleotides are TGTGCCAGTAGTAGCTCCAGGGCCACTGGAAACACCATATATTTT. Protein: CASSSSRATGNTIYF.

This clone appeared many times. The genes are TRBV29-1 and TRBJ1-2, with TRBD1 matching 8 bases. Germline-derived CDR1 and CDR2 are SQVTM and ANQGSEA. The length of the CDR3 is 14 residues. Trimming removed 7 bases from V and 0 bases from J; junction bases left unmatched: 7. The CDR3 bases are TGCAGCGCCGGGACAGGAGAAGCTAACTATGGCTACACCTTC. Its translation: CSAGTGEANYGYTF.

This clone has just a few counts. The chain recombines TRBV2 with TRBJ1-4; 9 bases are a match to TRBD1. The CDR3 covers 15 residues. V was pared by 6 bases and J by 7 bases, with 9 bases of the junction left unmatched. Germline V gene sequence: CDR1 SNHLY, CDR2 FYNNEI. The DNA for the CDR3 is TGTGCCAGCAGCGTCACAGGGGGCGTCGGTGAAAAACTGTTTTTT. Amino acid sequence: CASSVTGGVGEKLFF.

The rearrangement joins TRBV11-2 to TRBJ1-3; 9 bases match TRBD1. Trimming removed 5 bases from V and 2 bases from J; junction bases left unmatched: 7. The CDR3 spans 16 residues. Germline lookup yields CDR1 SGHAT and CDR2 FQNNGV. The CDR3 reads CASSQFRTGAGNTIYF. CDR3 DNA sequence: TGTGCCAGCAGCCAATTCAGGACAGGGGCTGGAAACACCATATATTTT.

The V call is TRBV3-1 (or the pseudogene TRBV3-2), the J call TRBJ1-2; no reliable D call. V dropped 0 bases and J dropped 4 bases, with 9 bases sitting between them. The CDR3 contains 14 residues. Germline CDR1 and CDR2: LGHDT and YNNKEL (reference sequence). This CDR3 is CASSQDPFGYGYTF. The CDR3 DNA reads TGTGCCAGCAGCCAAGACCCATTCGGCTATGGCTACACCTTC.

This clone appeared a few times. Other DNA sequences of this sample code for an identical CDR3. The gene calls are TRBV3-1 (or the pseudogene TRBV3-2) and TRBJ1-1; no reliable D call. The germline gives CDR1 LGHDT, CDR2 YNNKEL (reference sequence). This CDR3 is built from 12 residues. V lost 4 bases and J 5 bases, leaving 8 bases between the germline ends. In DNA form, the CDR3 reads TGTGCCAGCAGCCCCCGAGGGACTGAAGCTTTCTTT. Translated, it gives CASSPRGTEAFF.

The V call is TRBV14, the J call TRBJ2-3; D is perhaps TRBD1 (6 bases). CDR3 length equals 17 residues. Trimming removed 0 bases from V and 2 bases from J, with 15 bases in between. From germline, CDR1 is SGHDN and CDR2 FVKESK. CDR3 sequence reads: CASSQDPRGFVTDTQYF. CDR3 DNA sequence: TGTGCCAGCAGCCAAGATCCCAGGGGCTTCGTCACAGATACGCAGTATTTT. The full variable domain, rest sourced from reference TRBV14 and TRBJ2-3, is EAGVTQFPSHSVIEKGQTVTLRCDPISGHDNLYWYRRVMGKEIKFLLHFVKESKQDESGMPNNRFLAERTGGTYSTLKVQPAELEDSGVYFCASSQDPRGFVTDTQYFGPGTRLTVL.

The chain uses TRBV4-1 and TRBJ1-5; D perhaps matches TRBD1 (5 bases). Germline CDR1 and CDR2: MGHRA and YSYEKL. The CDR3 consists of 16 residues. The V and J ends lost 0 bases and 7 bases respectively, with 16 bases between them. The DNA of the CDR3 is TGCGCCAGCAGCCAAGATAAGGGGTCAGGCGGCCAGCCCCAGCATTTT. It encodes CASSQDKGSGGQPQHF.

This chain uses TRBV2 with TRBJ2-2; D possibly corresponds to TRBD1 (5 bases). This CDR3 is built from 15 residues. Between the trimmed V and J ends, which lost 5 bases and 2 bases, there was a span of 12 bases. Per germline, CDR1 SNHLY and CDR2 FYNNEI. CDR3 DNA: TGTGCCAGCAGTTCTGGGGCGGCAAACACCGGGGAGCTGTTTTTT. Its protein product is CASSSGAANTGELFF.

This chain uses TRBV27 with TRBJ1-2; D is possibly TRBD1 (5 bases). The germline V gene encodes CDR1 MNHEY and CDR2 SMNVEV (reference sequence). This CDR3 is 14 amino acids long. The germline V and J ends were trimmed by 5 bases and 1 base, with 11 bases remaining between them. CDR3 sequence reads: CASSKQGGNYGYTF. DNA of the CDR3: TGTGCCAGCAGTAAGCAGGGAGGTAACTATGGCTACACCTTC.